This entry lists 19 T cell receptor beta chains sequenced from one sample in a study of cytomegalovirus exposure and HLA in healthy donors. The repertoire was sequenced with immunoSEQ multiplex PCR; TCRdb's copy has only in-frame clones and lacks some. Of some 140,000 clones listed, about 90% are singletons. The sequenced sample was PBMCs. These receptors all come from a man aged 18 to 35 in good health and CMV-seronegative.

The genes are TRBV28 and TRBJ1-1; weak D call: TRBD1 (6 bases). CDR3 length equals 12 residues. Trimming took 6 bases from V and 7 from J, leaving 12 bases between them. Germline V lookup: CDR1 MDHEN, CDR2 SYDVKM. This chain's CDR3 is CASSLLDSEAFF. For the CDR3, the DNA is TGTGCCAGCAGCCTATTGGACAGTGAAGCTTTCTTT.

The rearrangement links TRBV19 to TRBJ2-1, with 8 bases matching TRBD1. The germline V gene has CDR1 LNHDA and CDR2 SQIVND (reference sequence). The CDR3 covers 12 residues. V lost 0 bases, J lost 14 bases, and 3 bases stayed unmatched. The CDR3 DNA reads TGTGCCAGTAGTATAGAACGACAGGGGAAGTTCTTC. This encodes CASSIERQGKFF.

V is TRBV4-3 and J is TRBJ2-7; tentatively, D is TRBD2 (7 bases). The ends were cut back, 0 bases at V and 9 bases at J, with 21 bases in the middle. Germline V gives CDR1 LGHNA, CDR2 YSLEER. This CDR3 region has 16 residues. Written as DNA, the CDR3 is TGCGCCAGCAGCCAAGACCCACAGGGAGGGCCGGCCTTGCAGTACTTC. This gives the protein CASSQDPQGGPALQYF.

The chain combines TRBV5-1 with TRBJ2-1; D may be TRBD2 (5 bases). Trimming stripped 0 bases from V and 2 bases from J, with 9 bases between. Germline CDR1 and CDR2: SGHRS and YFSETQ. CDR3 length: 15 residues. The CDR3 DNA reads as TGCGCCAGCAGCTTGGGTGGACTTGCCTACAATGAGCAGTTCTTC. Translated: CASSLGGLAYNEQFF.

The rearrangement uses TRBV6-6 and TRBJ2-1, with D possibly TRBD1 on 6 matching bases. CDR3 size: 15 residues. CDR1 is MNHNY and CDR2 is SVGAGI in the germline V gene (reference sequence). The V gene lost 5 bases and the J gene lost 0 bases, with 11 bases spanning the gap. In DNA, the CDR3 is TGTGCCAGCAGTCACAAAGGGGGCTCCTACAATGAGCAGTTCTTC. Its protein product is CASSHKGGSYNEQFF.

Only one count was recorded for this clone. This chain links TRBV5-4 with TRBJ1-1, with D maybe TRBD1 (6 bases). V dropped 0 bases and J dropped 2 bases, with 17 bases sitting between them. Germline-derived CDR1 and CDR2 are SGHNT and YYREEE (reference sequence). CDR3 length: 17 amino acids. CDR3 in amino acids: CASSLGAGTTYNTEAFF. The CDR3 DNA sequence: TGTGCCAGCAGCTTGGGAGCCGGGACAACTTATAACACTGAAGCTTTCTTT.

In regard to this clone: Other nucleotide sequences in the sample specify the same CDR3. This chain joins TRBV27 and TRBJ2-7, with a weak D call TRBD2 (6 bases). V was cut by 0 bases and J by 4 bases, with 7 bases left in between. The V gene's germline CDR1 is MNHEY and CDR2 SMNVEV (reference sequence). The CDR3 has 13 residues. CDR3 coding DNA: TGTGCCAGCAGTTTATCGGGGGGTTACGAGCAGTACTTC. Its protein product is CASSLSGGYEQYF.

CDR3: CASSQVSLEWETQYF. The CDR3 region has the DNA TGCGCCAGCAGCCAAGTGTCACTCGAGTGGGAGACCCAGTACTTC. The J gene is TRBJ2-5, the V gene TRBV4-1; no firm D call. Germline V gene data show CDR1 as MGHRA and CDR2 as YSYEKL. Trimming took off 1 base at V and 5 bases at J, with 14 bases between the two ends. This CDR3 has 15 residues.

The chain links TRBV6-5 to TRBJ1-5; possible D gene TRBD1, 5 bases. V gave up 6 bases and J gave up 5 bases, with 14 bases separating them. Per the germline V gene, CDR1 is MNHEY and CDR2 is SVGAGI. The CDR3 consists of 14 residues. CDR3 DNA: TGTGCCAGCAGCGGAAGGGGCCAGGATCAGCCCCAGCATTTT. Translation gives CASSGRGQDQPQHF.

Only a few counts were recorded for this clone. The chain has TRBV28 and TRBJ1-3; D is undetermined. Germline CDR1 reads MDHEN; CDR2 reads SYDVKM. CDR3 length equals 14 residues. V was pared by 7 bases and J by 7 bases, with 17 bases between. This CDR3 reads CASTPVWASNTIYF. CDR3 nucleotides: TGTGCCAGCACCCCCGTGTGGGCCTCGAACACCATATATTTT.

The gene calls are TRBV5-1 and TRBJ1-3; D ambiguous. The germline CDR1 and CDR2 sequences are SGHRS and YFSETQ. This CDR3 comprises 15 residues. With 0 bases removed from V and 4 bases from J, the gap between germline ends came to 11 bases. The CDR3 loop is CASSLGSGLGNTIYF. The CDR3 DNA sequence: TGCGCCAGCAGCTTGGGATCTGGGCTCGGAAACACCATATATTTT. The full variable domain, in which reference TRBV5-1 and TRBJ1-3 provide the parts outside the CDR3, is KAGVTQTPRYLIKTRGQQVTLSCSPISGHRSVSWYQQTPGQGLQFLFEYFSETQRNKGNFPGRFSGRQFSNSRSEMNVSTLELGDSALYLCASSLGSGLGNTIYFGEGSWLTVV.

This rearrangement joins TRBV10-2 to TRBJ1-1; D perhaps matches TRBD1 (5 bases). The CDR3 runs 15 residues. Germline assignment: CDR1 WSHSY and CDR2 SAAADI. V dropped 7 bases and J dropped 5 bases, with 20 bases sitting between them. The CDR3: CASTLGAQGNTEAFF. In DNA, the CDR3 is TGCGCCAGCACCTTAGGCGCTCAGGGAAATACTGAAGCTTTCTTT.

This chain links TRBV2 with TRBJ1-1; maybe TRBD1 (5 bases). The CDR3 spans 13 residues. Trimming shortened V by 8 bases and J by 1 base, and 11 bases separated the two germline ends. The germline gives CDR1 SNHLY, CDR2 FYNNEI. As DNA, the CDR3 is TGTGCCAGCGGGGAGGGGAAGAACACTGAAGCTTTCTTT. Encoded protein: CASGEGKNTEAFF. Based on the CDR3 plus reference TRBV2 and TRBJ1-1, the full variable domain is EPEVTQTPSHQVTQMGQEVILRCVPISNHLYFYWYRQILGQKVEFLVSFYNNEISEKSEIFDDQFSVERPDGSNFTLKIRSTKLEDSAMYFCASGEGKNTEAFFGQGTRLTVV.

This chain joins TRBV27 and TRBJ2-2; D remains ambiguous. Germline V gene lookup returns CDR1 MNHEY and CDR2 SMNVEV (reference sequence). Trimming took off 3 bases at V and 8 bases at J, with 7 bases between the two ends. This CDR3 is 12 amino acids long. In DNA form, the CDR3 reads TGTGCCAGCAGTTTCCCCCGGGGGGAGCTGTTTTTT. The encoded protein is CASSFPRGELFF.

This clone was seen more than once but under ten times. The chain carries TRBV6-5 and TRBJ2-5, with D perhaps matching TRBD1 (6 bases). Germline V gene data show CDR1 as MNHEY and CDR2 as SVGAGI. Trimming left V 5 bases short and J 2 bases short, with 12 bases between. The CDR3 length is 14 residues. The CDR3 loop is CASSRDRFQETQYF. Written as DNA, the CDR3 is TGTGCCAGCAGTAGAGACAGGTTTCAAGAGACCCAGTACTTC.

There are a few counts of this clone. The J gene is TRBJ1-6, the V gene TRBV10-3; TRBD1 matches 9 bases. This CDR3 spans 13 amino acids. The trim removed 6 bases at V and 10 bases at J, leaving 4 bases unmatched. Germline CDR1 ENHRY, CDR2 SYGVKD. CDR3 residues: CAIRGDRESPLHF. In DNA form, the CDR3 reads TGTGCCATCAGAGGGGACAGGGAATCACCCCTCCACTTT.

Only one count was recorded for this clone. The V gene is TRBV27, the J gene TRBJ2-1; 7 bases agree with TRBD1. The CDR3 length is 17 residues. Germline V gene sequence: CDR1 MNHEY, CDR2 SMNVEV (reference sequence). J was trimmed by 0 bases and V by 0 bases; bases with no gene match: 5. The CDR3 sequence is CASSLSWQGDSYNEQFF. The CDR3 DNA is TGTGCCAGCAGTTTATCTTGGCAGGGGGACTCCTACAATGAGCAGTTCTTC.

J is TRBJ2-2 and V is TRBV7-7; TRBD1 agrees at 7 bases. J was trimmed by 0 bases and V by 4 bases; bases with no gene match: 8. The CDR3 contains 17 residues. Germline lookup yields CDR1 SSHAT and CDR2 FNYEAQ (reference sequence). The CDR3 nucleotides read TGTGCCAGCAGCTCTGGTACCGGGACAGCGAACACCGGGGAGCTGTTTTTT. Protein product: CASSSGTGTANTGELFF.

V is TRBV4-2 and J is TRBJ2-1; 8 bases are shared with TRBD2. The ends lost 4 bases at V and 6 bases at J; junction bases unmatched: 8. The CDR3 sequence is 15 residues long. Per germline, CDR1 LGHNA and CDR2 YNFKEQ. The CDR3 loop is CASSLLSGGVNEQFF. The CDR3 coding sequence is TGTGCCAGCAGCCTTCTGAGCGGGGGAGTCAATGAGCAGTTCTTC.